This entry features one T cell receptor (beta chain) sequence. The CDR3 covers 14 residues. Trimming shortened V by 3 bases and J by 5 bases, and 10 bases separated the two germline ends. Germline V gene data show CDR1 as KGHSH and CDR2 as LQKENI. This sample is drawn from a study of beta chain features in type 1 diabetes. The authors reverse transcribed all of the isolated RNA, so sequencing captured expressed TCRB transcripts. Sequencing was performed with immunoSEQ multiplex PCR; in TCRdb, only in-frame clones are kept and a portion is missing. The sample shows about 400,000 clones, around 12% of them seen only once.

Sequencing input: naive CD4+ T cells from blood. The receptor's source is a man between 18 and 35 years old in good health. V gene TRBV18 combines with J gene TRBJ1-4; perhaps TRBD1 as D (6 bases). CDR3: CASSPQTGNEKLFF. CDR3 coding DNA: TGTGCCAGCTCACCCCAAACAGGGAATGAAAAACTGTTTTTT.